The rows below give T cell receptor beta chains drawn from one sample of a study of blood T cell repertoires in COVID-19. The table came from immunoSEQ multiplex PCR; TCRdb's copy has only in-frame clones and leaves some out. Of around 60,000 clones in the sample, approximately 88% were seen once. Source material: peripheral blood. These receptors were collected from a man aged 50 to 59 with active COVID-19. The CDR3 runs from the conserved cysteine through the conserved F or W. The order of the fields is V gene, clone size, J gene, D gene, CDR3 protein, CDR3 DNA. D genes are given only for firm matches. Size is stated for part of the rows, as once, few or many counts, or as a class when the clone is expanded.

v_gene: TRBV6-2/TRBV6-3; abundance: .; j_gene: TRBJ1-2; d_gene: .; CDR3aa: CASSYNDRSGYTF; CDR3nt: TGTGCCAGCAGTTACAACGACAGGAGTGGCTACACCTTC
v_gene: TRBV13; abundance: .; j_gene: TRBJ2-2; d_gene: TRBD2; CDR3aa: CASSPGLAGGRTGELFF; CDR3nt: TGTGCCAGCAGCCCGGGACTAGCGGGGGGACGGACCGGGGAGCTGTTTTTT
v_gene: TRBV11-2; abundance: .; j_gene: TRBJ1-4; d_gene: .; CDR3aa: CASSLDLKGTNEKLFF; CDR3nt: TGTGCCAGCAGCTTAGATCTAAAGGGGACTAATGAAAAACTGTTTTTT
v_gene: TRBV6-5; abundance: .; j_gene: TRBJ2-7; d_gene: TRBD2; CDR3aa: CASSRGGAYEQYF; CDR3nt: TGTGCCAGCAGTCGGGGGGGGGCCTACGAGCAGTACTTC
v_gene: TRBV19; abundance: .; j_gene: TRBJ2-2; d_gene: .; CDR3aa: CASSILTGELFF; CDR3nt: TGTGCCAGTAGTATTCTTACCGGGGAGCTGTTTTTT
v_gene: TRBV4-1; abundance: .; j_gene: TRBJ1-2; d_gene: TRBD1; CDR3aa: CASSQDRGRGYGYTF; CDR3nt: TGCGCCAGCAGCCAAGACAGGGGGCGAGGCTATGGCTACACCTTC
v_gene: TRBV6-5; abundance: .; j_gene: TRBJ1-6; d_gene: .; CDR3aa: CASRPGLDSPLHF; CDR3nt: TGTGCCAGCAGACCAGGGTTGGATTCACCCCTCCACTTT
v_gene: TRBV5-1; abundance: .; j_gene: TRBJ2-2; d_gene: TRBD1; CDR3aa: CASSLETGGPNTGELFF; CDR3nt: TGCGCCAGCAGCTTGGAAACAGGGGGACCGAACACCGGGGAGCTGTTTTTT
v_gene: TRBV3-1/TRBV3-2; abundance: .; j_gene: TRBJ1-1; d_gene: TRBD1; CDR3aa: CASGAGGSNTEAFF; CDR3nt: TGTGCCAGCGGTGCAGGGGGCTCTAACACTGAAGCTTTCTTT
v_gene: TRBV10-3; abundance: .; j_gene: TRBJ2-2; d_gene: .; CDR3aa: CAISESNGGAVAGELFF; CDR3nt: TGTGCCATCAGTGAGTCGAACGGCGGGGCTGTCGCCGGGGAGCTGTTTTTT
v_gene: TRBV9; abundance: .; j_gene: TRBJ1-1; d_gene: .; CDR3aa: CASSPPTGMNTEAFF; CDR3nt: TGTGCCAGCAGCCCACCTACAGGGATGAACACTGAAGCTTTCTTT
v_gene: TRBV3-1/TRBV3-2; abundance: .; j_gene: TRBJ2-3; d_gene: .; CDR3aa: CASSQVSTARTDTQYF; CDR3nt: TGTGCCAGCAGCCAAGTTTCGACAGCCAGAACAGATACGCAGTATTTT
v_gene: TRBV6-2/TRBV6-3; abundance: .; j_gene: TRBJ2-4; d_gene: TRBD1; CDR3aa: CASSYLQGVGQNIQYF; CDR3nt: TGTGCCAGCAGTTACCTTCAGGGGGTTGGGCAAAACATTCAGTACTTC
v_gene: TRBV7-8; abundance: .; j_gene: TRBJ1-4; d_gene: TRBD1; CDR3aa: CASSLAYRNRGREKLFF; CDR3nt: TGTGCCAGCAGCTTAGCGTATAGGAACAGGGGGCGAGAAAAACTGTTTTTT
v_gene: TRBV7-2; abundance: .; j_gene: TRBJ1-5; d_gene: .; CDR3aa: CASSLAYSNQPQHF; CDR3nt: TGTGCCAGCAGCTTAGCCTATAGCAATCAGCCCCAGCATTTT
v_gene: TRBV2; abundance: few; j_gene: TRBJ2-5; d_gene: TRBD1; CDR3aa: CASKNSVQGLGETQYF; CDR3nt: TGTGCCAGCAAGAATTCTGTACAGGGGTTAGGGGAGACCCAGTACTTC
v_gene: TRBV4-3; abundance: once; j_gene: TRBJ2-3; d_gene: TRBD2; CDR3aa: CASSQGRGGLDTQYF; CDR3nt: TGCGCCAGCAGCCAAGGACGGGGGGGCTTGGATACGCAGTATTTT
v_gene: TRBV6-5; abundance: .; j_gene: TRBJ2-7; d_gene: TRBD1; CDR3aa: CASSKGQGVYEQYF; CDR3nt: TGTGCCAGCAGCAAGGGACAGGGAGTCTACGAGCAGTACTTC
v_gene: TRBV5-4; abundance: .; j_gene: TRBJ2-5; d_gene: TRBD2; CDR3aa: CARQMERGGYFQETQYF; CDR3nt: TGTGCCAGGCAAATGGAGCGGGGGGGCTACTTCCAAGAGACCCAGTACTTC
v_gene: TRBV5-5; abundance: .; j_gene: TRBJ2-5; d_gene: .; CDR3aa: CASSQGVDRKETQYF; CDR3nt: TGTGCCAGCAGCCAAGGGGTCGACAGGAAAGAGACCCAGTACTTC
v_gene: TRBV20-1; abundance: few; j_gene: TRBJ2-1; d_gene: .; CDR3aa: CSARKRDEQFF; CDR3nt: TGCAGTGCTAGAAAGCGGGATGAGCAGTTCTTC
v_gene: TRBV14; abundance: .; j_gene: TRBJ1-3; d_gene: TRBD1; CDR3aa: CASSPRLRDRVMSGNTIYF; CDR3nt: TGTGCCAGCAGCCCGCGTTTGAGGGACAGGGTAATGTCTGGAAACACCATATATTTT
v_gene: TRBV19; abundance: .; j_gene: TRBJ1-1; d_gene: .; CDR3aa: CASSVGQKNTEAFF; CDR3nt: TGTGCCAGTAGTGTTGGACAGAAGAACACTGAAGCTTTCTTT